This T cell receptor beta chain was retrieved from a study of T cells in Graves' hyperthyroidism and ophthalmopathy. Whole-study findings and limits: Ophthalmopathy and stable hyperthyroidism were told apart by a 13 V-J model. Most thyroid clonotypes with frequency above 0.001 were detected in blood.

The germline gives CDR1 SNHLY, CDR2 FYNNEI. The ends were cut back, 2 bases at V and 9 bases at J, with 23 bases in the middle. CDR3 length: 16 amino acids. In this sample, this clonotype turned up a few times. What it recognizes is unknown. Individuals with ophthalmopathy presented a Clinical Activity Score of at least 3, a NOSPECS grade of at least 4 and a duration under 3 months. Uncontrolled infection, other autoimmune disease, pregnancy or lactation disqualified patients from enrolment. Using RNA transcripts as the source, TCR beta CDR3 regions were amplified. In the first-round RT-PCR of the TCR CDR3, the HTBI primer set was used. TCRdb re-analysed the multiplex PCR reads in MiXCR, keeping a single row per CDR3 protein. The data show 530,000 or so distinct CDR3 sequences, 15% to 20% seen once.

The sequence was obtained from a woman aged 18-29 years with Graves' ophthalmopathy. The V call is TRBV2, the J call TRBJ2-7; the D gene is possibly TRBD2 (6 bases). Sequencing was carried out using blood. CDR3 sequence (DNA): TGTGCCAGCAGTGAATGGTCGGGCGGGACCCTCTCCGGGCAGTACTTC. Its translation is CASSEWSGGTLSGQYF.